Reported below is one TCR beta chain. Its antigen is not identified. This CDR3 contains 12 residues. Germline V gene sequence: CDR1 SGHVS, CDR2 FNYEAQ. V dropped 1 base and J dropped 13 bases, with 11 bases sitting between them. Healthy adults negative for HIV, lacking recent acute infections or vaccinations, served as donors. This specimen belongs to a study of shared clonotypes between healthy human individuals. Under the authors' procedure: ImmunoSEQ supplied junction-only sequences lacking quality scores, so filtering was different. The protocol was immunoSEQ multiplex PCR, while the TCRdb copy is restricted to in-frame clones and leaves out a portion. The V and J calls and clone size were taken over from that table, and D and trimming were inferred from the DNA. Of over a million clones in the sample, roughly 96% are singletons; the top ten hold roughly 1.2%. Study conclusions and caveats: Roughly 4.7% was the fraction of naive CD4 clonotypes found shared across a few donors.

The sample comprised naive CD4+ T cells sorted from blood. As to subset: CD45RA+ positively selected. The chain recombines TRBV7-6 with TRBJ2-1, with D possibly TRBD1 on 6 matching bases. The TCR comes from a man aged 25-40 years in good health. The CDR3 spells CASSLVGGQQFF. CDR3 in DNA: TGTGCCAGCAGCTTAGTTGGGGGACAACAGTTCTTC.